This T cell receptor beta chain was profiled in a study of T cells in Graves' hyperthyroidism and ophthalmopathy (dated by TCRdb to the late 2010s). About the investigation overall: Peripheral blood was sampled at the time of initial diagnosis, prior to any treatment. The approximately 98 discovery patients were randomly divided into training and test sets at a 7:3 ratio. Following sampling, methimazole starting at 30 mg daily was given to hyperthyroidism patients, and high-dose intravenous methylprednisolone was given to ophthalmopathy patients. Thyroid tissue and blood T-cell repertoires from six Graves' hyperthyroidism patients were also compared in the study. To identify TCR V-J signatures that set the groups apart, the researchers used a discovery cohort of roughly 100 patients, made up of some 41 with Graves' ophthalmopathy and around 58 with stable Graves' hyperthyroidism. The paper reports TCR Vbeta CDR3 sequencing of approximately 140 peripheral blood samples: some 41 ophthalmopathy, roughly 80 hyperthyroidism and around 17 progressor patients. Prospective prediction of ophthalmopathy was tested in an independent validation cohort of fewer than 20 hyperthyroidism patients and some 17 patients who later progressed to ophthalmopathy. What the study reported, not specific to this receptor: In cross-validation, a model built on a 13 V-J signature told ophthalmopathy apart from stable hyperthyroidism with approximately 90% sensitivity and about 81% specificity, and in testing the same model reached 80%/75%. No statistical method was used to fix the sample size in advance, and group allocation was not hidden from the investigators. Most expanded thyroid clonotypes (frequency above 0.001) were also detected in blood, suggesting blood repertoires may reflect thyroid immune responses. In validation, the model predicted progression to ophthalmopathy with about 71% sensitivity and 72% to 85% specificity, a median of about 6 months before onset.

TCR beta CDR3 regions were amplified from RNA transcripts. The first round of RT-PCR for the TCR CDR3 was performed with the HTBI primer set and the Qiagen OneStep RT-PCR kit. A second multiplex PCR round built the libraries, followed by size selection and purification. Libraries were sequenced paired-end with 100 bp reads on an Illumina HiSeq2000. For the original study's pipeline: Raw data were processed with SOAPnuke, discarding reads with adapters, uncalled bases, mean Phred below 15, or no exact constant-primer or identifier match. High-quality paired reads were merged with COPE v1.2.5, and unique nucleotide sequences were defined as clonotypes. MiTCR v1.1 was used to align clonotypes to the IMGT TRBV, TRBD and TRBJ reference segments. Analysis was restricted to V-J combinations with a frequency above 0.0001, which covered 99.2% of repertoires. A TCS score was defined as the ratio of F50 (clonal expansion) to E x V (chaos), with BLOSUM62-based TCRdist applied between CDR3 peptides within each V-J. Welch's t-statistics and random forest reduced several hundred V-J features to 13, which were used in a naive Bayes classifier (R e1071). Using fastp at Q25 and MiXCR, TCRdb reprocessed the public reads and kept productive beta chains. For every CDR3 protein sequence, its rows merge into one entry that carries the most common genes and DNA. These V and J calls rely on TCRdb rather than the paper's analysis. This sample lists approximately 560,000 distinct CDR3 sequences; around a sixth were detected once. Together, the top ten hold around 7.3% of the sample.

The CDR3 sequence holds 15 residues, the cysteine and phenylalanine included. Only CDR3 DNA remains: 45 bases, in frame from the first base. Looking up the germline V gene yields CDR1 SGHVT and CDR2 SQSDAQ. The germline ends are 18 bases apart after V is trimmed by 4 bases and J by 5 bases. This clonotype was detected only a few times. It has no known antigen specificity. Base qualities are missing; no much larger clone stands one base away. Stable Graves' hyperthyroidism was defined as no progression to ophthalmopathy during 18 months of follow-up. Hyperthyroidism patients were newly diagnosed, with disease duration under 2 months, and aged 18 to 65 years. Any patient with an uncontrolled infection, another autoimmune disease, pregnancy or lactation was excluded. Clinical symptoms, serum thyroxine and TRAb, thyroid ultrasound, and orbital computed tomography formed the basis for the diagnoses. PBMCs were isolated from roughly 10 ml of fresh peripheral blood by Ficoll-Paque density gradient centrifugation. Total RNA was extracted with Trizol reagent, and quality was checked on an Agilent 2100 Bioanalyzer.

Source material: blood. The V and J genes are TRBV7-4 and TRBJ2-7, with the D call perhaps TRBD1 or TRBD2, as 7 bases match in each case. The clonotype comes from a woman aged 25-40 years with Graves' hyperthyroidism. This receptor has the CDR3 CASSWPAGGVDEQYF. The nucleotide sequence reads as follows: TGTGCCAGCAGCTGGCCGGCAGGGGGGGTCGACGAGCAGTACTTC. The CDR3, completed at both ends by the reference TRBV7-4 and TRBJ2-7 genes, gives the full variable domain GAGVSQSPRYKVAKRGRDVALRCDSISGHVTLYWYRQTLGQGSEVLTYSQSDAQRDKSGRPSGRFSAERPERSVSTLKIQRTEQGDSAVYLCASSWPAGGVDEQYFGPGTRLTVT.